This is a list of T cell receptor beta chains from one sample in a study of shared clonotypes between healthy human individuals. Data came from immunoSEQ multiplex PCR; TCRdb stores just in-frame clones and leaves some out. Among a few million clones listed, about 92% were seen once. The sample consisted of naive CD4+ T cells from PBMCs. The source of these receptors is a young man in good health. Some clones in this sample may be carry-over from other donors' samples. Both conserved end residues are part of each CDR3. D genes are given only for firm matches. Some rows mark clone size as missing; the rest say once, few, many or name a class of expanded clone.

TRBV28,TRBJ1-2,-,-,TGTGCCAGCAGTGCCATTAGTCGGAGCTATGGCTACACCTTC,CASSAISRSYGYTF
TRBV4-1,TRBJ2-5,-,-,TGCGCCAGCAGCCAAGAGGTTGCTAGACTTCAGACCCAGTACTTC,CASSQEVARLQTQYF
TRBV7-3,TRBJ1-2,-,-,TGTGCCAGCAGCCCTACGCGGGGCAATGCGGGCTACACCTTC,CASSPTRGNAGYTF
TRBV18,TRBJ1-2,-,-,TGTGCCAGCTCACCACCGGGTGGGAGCGGCTATGGCTACACCTTC,CASSPPGGSGYGYTF
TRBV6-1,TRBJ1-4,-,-,TGTGCCAGCAGGACGGGACATATCAGTGAAAAACTGTTTTTT,CASRTGHISEKLFF
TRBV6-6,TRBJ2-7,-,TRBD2,TGTGCCAGCAGTTTACGGACTAGCGGGAGTTTCGAGCAGTACTTC,CASSLRTSGSFEQYF
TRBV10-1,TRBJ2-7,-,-,TGCGCCAGCGATCAGAGCTCCTACGAGCAGTACTTC,CASDQSSYEQYF
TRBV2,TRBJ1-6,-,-,TGTGCCAGCCGATTCGGGGCTTCTCGGTATAATTCACCCCTCCACTTT,CASRFGASRYNSPLHF
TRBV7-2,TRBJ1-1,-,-,TGTGCCAGCAGCTTAAGGCGCGGGAACACTGAAGCTTTCTTT,CASSLRRGNTEAFF
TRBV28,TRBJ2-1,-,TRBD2,TGTGCCAGCAGATCCAGACTAGCGGACGGTTGGGATGAGCAGTTCTTC,CASRSRLADGWDEQFF
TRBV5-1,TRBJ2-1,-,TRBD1,TGCGCCAGCAGCCCCCGGGACAGGGGGGACAATGAGCAGTTCTTC,CASSPRDRGDNEQFF
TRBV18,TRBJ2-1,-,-,TGTGCCAGCTCACCACAGACAGCCGACAATGAGCAGTTCTTC,CASSPQTADNEQFF
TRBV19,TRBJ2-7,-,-,TGTGCCAGTAGTGCGCGGGGGCGTGGGCGGCCCTACGAGCAGTACTTC,CASSARGRGRPYEQYF
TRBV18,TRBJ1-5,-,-,TGTGCCAGCTCACCCGCGGGGGGAAATCAGCCCCAGCATTTT,CASSPAGGNQPQHF
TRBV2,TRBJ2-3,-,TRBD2,TGTGCCAGCAGTACCGGGACTAGAACAGATACGCAGTATTTT,CASSTGTRTDTQYF
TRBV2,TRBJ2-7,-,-,TGTGCCAGCAGTGATGGCGGAAGCTCCTACGAGCAGTACTTC,CASSDGGSSYEQYF
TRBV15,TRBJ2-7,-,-,TGTGCCACCAGCAGAGGAAGGGGGGAGCAGTACTTC,CATSRGRGEQYF
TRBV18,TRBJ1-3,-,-,TGTGCCAGCTCACCCTTACAAGAGCTCGGGGGAAACACCATATATTTT,CASSPLQELGGNTIYF
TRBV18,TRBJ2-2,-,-,TGTGCCAGCTCACAGGGCATCGGGGAGCTGTTTTTT,CASSQGIGELFF
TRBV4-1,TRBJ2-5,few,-,TGCGCCAGCAGCCAAGGGGGCGATGGAGTAACCCAGTACTTC,CASSQGGDGVTQYF
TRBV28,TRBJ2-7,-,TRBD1,TGTGCCAGCAGCCCGGTAACAGGGGGCCCATCCTACGAGCAGTACTTC,CASSPVTGGPSYEQYF
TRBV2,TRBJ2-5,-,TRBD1,TGTGCCAGCAGTTCCGACAGGGGGGAGACCCAGTACTTC,CASSSDRGETQYF
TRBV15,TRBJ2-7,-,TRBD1,TGTGCCACCAGCAGAGATGAGAGGCAGGGGGCGGGTTTAATGTACGAGCAGTACTTC,CATSRDERQGAGLMYEQYF
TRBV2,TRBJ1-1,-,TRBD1,TGTGCCAGCAGTGAAGAACCGACAGGGGTGCTACCAGCTTTCTTT,CASSEEPTGVLPAFF
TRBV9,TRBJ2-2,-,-,TGTGCCAGCAGCCCACGTCTCGGGGGGCAGTCCGGGGAGCTGTTTTTT,CASSPRLGGQSGELFF
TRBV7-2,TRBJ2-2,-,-,TGTGCCAGCAGCTTATTGGGGCCGGGACTCAGCACCGGGGAGCTGTTTTTT,CASSLLGPGLSTGELFF
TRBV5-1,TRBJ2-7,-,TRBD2,TGCGCCAGCAGCCGGGGACTAGCCGGAGCGACCGAGCAGTACTTC,CASSRGLAGATEQYF
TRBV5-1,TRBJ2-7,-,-,TGCGCCAGCAGCGACGGCCTCACCTACGAGCAGTACTTC,CASSDGLTYEQYF
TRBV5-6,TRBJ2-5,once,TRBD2,TGTGCCAGCAGCTTGGGGCCGACTAGCGGGCTCCAAGAGACCCAGTACTTC,CASSLGPTSGLQETQYF
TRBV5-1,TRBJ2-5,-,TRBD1,TGCGCCAGCAGCCCTCGACAGGGGGCGAAGGAGACCCAGTACTTC,CASSPRQGAKETQYF
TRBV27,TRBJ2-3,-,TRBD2,TGTGCCAGCAACCGCCTAGCGGGAGCCCCCGAAGATACGCAGTATTTT,CASNRLAGAPEDTQYF
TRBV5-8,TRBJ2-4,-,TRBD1,TGTGCCAGCAGCTTCCCCGGACAGGGAGAAAACATTCAGTACTTC,CASSFPGQGENIQYF
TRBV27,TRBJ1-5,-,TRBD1,TGTGCCAGCAGTCGGGACAGGGCGGCAAATCAGCCCCAGCATTTT,CASSRDRAANQPQHF
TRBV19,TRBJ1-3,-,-,TGTGCCAGTAGTGAGAGCTCTGGAAACACCATATATTTT,CASSESSGNTIYF
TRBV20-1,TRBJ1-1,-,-,TGCAGCATCCAGGGGCCCACTGAAGCTTTCTTT,CSIQGPTEAFF
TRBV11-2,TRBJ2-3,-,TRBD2,TGTGCCAGCAGCCCGCCCCCAGGGAGGGTAGATACGCAGTATTTT,CASSPPPGRVDTQYF
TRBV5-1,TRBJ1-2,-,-,TGCGCCAGCAGCTTGGAACAGGGAAGGATCAGCTACACCTTC,CASSLEQGRISYTF
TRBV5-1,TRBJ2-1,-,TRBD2,TGCGCCAGCAGCTACCCGGGACTAGCGGGGCTCTCCTACAATGAGCAGTTCTTC,CASSYPGLAGLSYNEQFF
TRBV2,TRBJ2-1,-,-,TGTGCCAGCAGTGTTAGTGGTGCCGGAAGCTCCTACAATGAGCAGTTCTTC,CASSVSGAGSSYNEQFF
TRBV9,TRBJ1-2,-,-,TGTGCCAGCAGCGTAGATGGCTCCAGCTATGGCTACACCTTC,CASSVDGSSYGYTF
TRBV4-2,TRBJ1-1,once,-,TGTGCCAGCAGCCAAGGGGGCGCGGGTCTTTCTGAAGCTTTCTTT,CASSQGGAGLSEAFF
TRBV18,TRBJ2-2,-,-,TGTGCCAGCTCGCCCCCGGGGCGAGGCACCGGGGAGCTGTTTTTT,CASSPPGRGTGELFF
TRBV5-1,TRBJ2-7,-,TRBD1,TGCGCCAGCAGCTCCCGGGACAGGGGCTACGAGCAGTACTTC,CASSSRDRGYEQYF
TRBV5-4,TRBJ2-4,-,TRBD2,TGTGCCAGCACCCCGGGGGGACCAGCGGGGGGAGCCAAAAACATTCAGTACTTC,CASTPGGPAGGAKNIQYF
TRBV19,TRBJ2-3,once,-,TGTGCCAGTAGTATTCGCAGGGTAGGATCAGATACGCAGTATTTT,CASSIRRVGSDTQYF
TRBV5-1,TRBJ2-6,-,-,TGCGCCAGCAGATCGACATCGGCTGGGGCCAACGTCCTGACTTTC,CASRSTSAGANVLTF
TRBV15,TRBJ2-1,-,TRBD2,TGTGCCACCAGCAGAGGCCCTAGCGGGAGGGCTCATGAGCAGTTCTTC,CATSRGPSGRAHEQFF
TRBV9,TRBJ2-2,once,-,TGTGCCAGCAGCGAAACAGGGTTCGTCACCGGGGAGCTGTTTTTT,CASSETGFVTGELFF
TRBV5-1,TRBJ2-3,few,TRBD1,TGCGCCAGCAGCTTGGAAGGGGGCGAAGATACGCAGTATTTT,CASSLEGGEDTQYF
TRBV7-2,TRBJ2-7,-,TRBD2,TGTGCCAGCAGCTTCGCGACTAGCGGGAGTTCCTACGAGCAGTACTTC,CASSFATSGSSYEQYF
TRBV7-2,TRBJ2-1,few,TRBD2,TGTGCCAGCAGCCGGACTAGCGGGAACTACAATGAGCAGTTCTTC,CASSRTSGNYNEQFF
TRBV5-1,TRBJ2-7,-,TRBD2,TGCGCCAGCAGCTTGGGGGACTACATCTACGAGCAGTACTTC,CASSLGDYIYEQYF
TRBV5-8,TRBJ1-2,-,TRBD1,TGTGCCAGCAGTGCGGGACAGGGGAAGGAAGGCTACACCTTC,CASSAGQGKEGYTF
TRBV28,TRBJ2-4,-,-,TGTGCCAGCAGTATATTGGAACAAAGGAGGAACATTCAGTACTTC,CASSILEQRRNIQYF